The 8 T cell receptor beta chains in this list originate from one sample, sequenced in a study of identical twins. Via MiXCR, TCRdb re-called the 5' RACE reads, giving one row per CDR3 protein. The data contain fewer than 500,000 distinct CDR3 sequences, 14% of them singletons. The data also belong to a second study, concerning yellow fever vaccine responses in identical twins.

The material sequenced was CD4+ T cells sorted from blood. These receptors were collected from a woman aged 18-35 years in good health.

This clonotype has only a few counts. CDR3 protein: CASSFGLAGSSYNEQFF. For the CDR3, the DNA is TGTGCCAGCAGCTTCGGACTAGCGGGGAGCTCCTACAATGAGCAGTTCTTC. The J gene is TRBJ2-1, the V gene TRBV7-8, with 12 nucleotides matching TRBD2. Germline CDR1 and CDR2: SGHVS and FQNEAQ. The CDR3 totals 17 residues. The V and J ends lost 3 bases and 0 bases, in that order; junction bases with no gene match: 3. The entire variable domain, with the rest obtained from reference TRBV7-8 and TRBJ2-1, is as follows: GAGVSQSPRYKVAKRGQDVALRCDPISGHVSLFWYQQALGQGPEFLTYFQNEAQLDKSGLPSDRFFAERPEGSVSTLKIQRTQQEDSAVYLCASSFGLAGSSYNEQFFGPGTRLTVL.

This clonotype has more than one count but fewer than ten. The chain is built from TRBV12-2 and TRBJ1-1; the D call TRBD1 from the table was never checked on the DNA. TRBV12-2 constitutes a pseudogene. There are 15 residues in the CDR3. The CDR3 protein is CASRMPGELGTEAFF. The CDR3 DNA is TGTGCAAGTCGCATGCCGGGGGAGTTAGGGACTGAAGCTTTCTTT.

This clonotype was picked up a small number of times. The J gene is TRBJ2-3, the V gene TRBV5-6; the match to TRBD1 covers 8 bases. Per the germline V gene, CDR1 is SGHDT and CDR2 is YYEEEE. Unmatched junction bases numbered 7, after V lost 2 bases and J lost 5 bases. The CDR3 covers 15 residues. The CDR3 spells CASSFAGTGKDTQYF. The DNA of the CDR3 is TGTGCCAGCAGCTTTGCCGGGACAGGTAAAGATACGCAGTATTTT.

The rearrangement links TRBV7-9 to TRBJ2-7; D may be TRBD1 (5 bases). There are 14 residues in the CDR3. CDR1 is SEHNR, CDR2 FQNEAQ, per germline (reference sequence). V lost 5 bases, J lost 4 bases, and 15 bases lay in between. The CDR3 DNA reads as TGTGCCAGCAGCCCGGCACTTCAGGGATACGAGCAGTACTTC. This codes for CASSPALQGYEQYF.

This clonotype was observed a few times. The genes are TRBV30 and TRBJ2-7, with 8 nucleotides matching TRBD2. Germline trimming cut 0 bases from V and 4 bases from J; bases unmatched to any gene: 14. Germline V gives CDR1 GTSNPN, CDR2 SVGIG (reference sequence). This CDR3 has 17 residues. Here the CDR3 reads CAWSVGTRLGVSYEQYF. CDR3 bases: TGTGCCTGGAGTGTAGGGACTAGATTAGGAGTAAGTTACGAGCAGTACTTC.

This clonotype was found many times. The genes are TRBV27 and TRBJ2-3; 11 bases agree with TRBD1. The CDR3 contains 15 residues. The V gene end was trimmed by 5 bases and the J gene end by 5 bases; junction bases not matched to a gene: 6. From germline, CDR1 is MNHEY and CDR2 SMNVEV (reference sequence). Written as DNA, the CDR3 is TGTGCCAGCAGTATCCCCGGGACAGGGGGAGATACGCAGTATTTT. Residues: CASSIPGTGGDTQYF.

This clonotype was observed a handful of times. CDR3 sequence: CASSAQGRGYEQFF. CDR3 DNA sequence: TGTGCCAGCAGTGCCCAGGGGCGTGGTTATGAGCAGTTCTTC. V gene TRBV2 combines with J gene TRBJ2-1; TRBD1 is a possible D gene (6 bases). Germline assignment: CDR1 SNHLY and CDR2 FYNNEI. The CDR3 extends over 14 amino acids. V lost 4 bases and J lost 8, with 15 bases in between.

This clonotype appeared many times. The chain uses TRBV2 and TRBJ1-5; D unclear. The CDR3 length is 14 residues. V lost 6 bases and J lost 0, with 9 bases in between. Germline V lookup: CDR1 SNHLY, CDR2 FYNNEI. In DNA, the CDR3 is TGTGCCAGCAGCGAGTCAGCTAGCAATCAGCCCCAGCATTTT. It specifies CASSESASNQPQHF.